Below, 7 T cell receptor beta chains from the same sample are listed, as sequenced in a study of blood T cell repertoires in COVID-19. The table came from immunoSEQ multiplex PCR; TCRdb's copy has only in-frame clones and leaves some out. The sample lists fewer than 65,000 clones, 85% seen once, with around 6% in the top ten. Sample: peripheral blood. All receptors derive from a man between 60 and 70 years old with acute or convalescent COVID-19.

The chain carries TRBV7-8 and TRBJ2-1; 7 nucleotides line up with TRBD1. CDR3 length: 15 residues. V was clipped by 1 base and J by 1 base; unmatched bases: 1. Per the germline V gene, CDR1 is SGHVS and CDR2 is FQNEAQ. The CDR3 loop reads CASSLDRGSYNEQFF. In DNA form, the CDR3 reads TGTGCCAGCAGCTTAGACAGGGGTTCCTACAATGAGCAGTTCTTC.

This rearrangement joins TRBV28 to TRBJ1-6, with D unresolved. The CDR3 spans 16 residues. Germline V gene lookup returns CDR1 MDHEN and CDR2 SYDVKM. V lost 4 bases, J lost 7 bases, and 17 bases lay in between. For the CDR3, the DNA is TGTGCCAGCAGTTCAGCTCTCCGGGGTCGGAATTCACCCCTCCACTTT. The encoded protein is CASSSALRGRNSPLHF.

This clone was seen a single time. The CDR3 loop is CASSRLAGPYEQYF. CDR3 in DNA: TGTGCCAGCAGCCGACTAGCGGGGCCCTACGAGCAGTACTTC. J is TRBJ2-7 and V is TRBV6-5; 11 nucleotides line up with TRBD2. V lost 6 bases and J lost 2; bases outside the gene matches: 3. The CDR3 covers 14 residues. From germline, CDR1 is MNHEY and CDR2 SVGAGI.

The CDR3 DNA reads TGTGCCAGCAGTATGACCAACAGGGGCTATGGCTACACCTTC. Protein product: CASSMTNRGYGYTF. This chain connects TRBV6-5 to TRBJ1-2; TRBD1 agrees at 7 bases. The CDR3 runs 14 residues. Germline trimming cut 5 bases from V and 4 bases from J; bases unmatched to any gene: 7. Germline assignment: CDR1 MNHEY and CDR2 SVGAGI.

This clone was counted a few times. The chain employs TRBV27 and TRBJ2-5, with a tentative D call TRBD2 (6 bases). The CDR3 covers 16 residues. From germline, CDR1 is MNHEY and CDR2 SMNVEV (reference sequence). The V end lost 5 bases, the J end lost 5 bases, and 21 bases lay between the germline ends. The DNA for the CDR3 is TGTGCCAGCAGTCCGAGGATGGGACTTCGGGGGGAGACCCAGTACTTC. Translated: CASSPRMGLRGETQYF.

The CDR3 here is CASSSGQGVSRTSGPLRPETQYF. CDR3 bases: TGCGCCAGCAGCTCGGGACAGGGGGTTTCTCGGACTAGCGGGCCCCTCCGGCCGGAGACCCAGTACTTC. The chain recombines TRBV5-1 with TRBJ2-5, with D possibly being TRBD1 or TRBD2 (11 bases each). V was pared by 3 bases and J by 5 bases, with 41 bases between. The CDR3 consists of 23 residues. Germline-derived CDR1 and CDR2 are SGHRS and YFSETQ.

The chain combines TRBV9 with TRBJ2-7; 13 bases map to TRBD2. This CDR3 is 15 amino acids long. CDR1 is SGDLS and CDR2 is YYNGEE in the germline V gene. Trimming cost V 3 bases and J 4 bases; bases outside gene matches: 4. The CDR3 bases are TGTGCCAGCAGCGAGGGGACTAGCGGGATTTACGAGCAGTACTTC. Protein: CASSEGTSGIYEQYF.